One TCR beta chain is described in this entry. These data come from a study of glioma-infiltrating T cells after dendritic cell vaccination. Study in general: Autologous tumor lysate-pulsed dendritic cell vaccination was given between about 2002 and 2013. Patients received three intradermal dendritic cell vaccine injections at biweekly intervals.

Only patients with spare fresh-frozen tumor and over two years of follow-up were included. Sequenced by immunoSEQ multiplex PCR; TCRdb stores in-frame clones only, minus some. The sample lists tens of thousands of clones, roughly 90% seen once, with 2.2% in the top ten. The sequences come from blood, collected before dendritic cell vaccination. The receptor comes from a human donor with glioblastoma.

The chain's CDR3 is CASSLGGASYEQYF. CDR3 bases: TGTGCCAGCAGCTTGGGGGGGGCCTCCTACGAGCAGTACTTC. The chain uses TRBV7-9 and TRBJ2-7; D is perhaps TRBD2 (7 bases). V lost 3 bases and J lost 0, with 9 bases in between. Germline lookup yields CDR1 SEHNR and CDR2 FQNEAQ (reference sequence). This CDR3 is 14 amino acids long.